This TCR beta chain was identified in a study of T cell responses to AZD1222 COVID-19 vaccine. With respect to this clone: The antigen remains undetermined.

Sequencing was performed with immunoSEQ multiplex PCR; in TCRdb, only in-frame clones are kept and a portion is missing. Of approximately 140,000 clones in the sample, over 85% were seen once. Study-wide findings and caveats: Most donors were white British, females outnumbered males, and clonal diversity was possibly underestimated. It was only after the peak T cell response that any repertoires were sampled.

The J segment lost 4 bases and the V segment lost 3 bases, leaving 7 bases of the junction unmatched. CDR1 is SGHKS and CDR2 is YYEKEE in the germline V gene (reference sequence). The CDR3 spans 15 residues. This chain uses TRBV5-5 with TRBJ2-5; 9 bases match TRBD1. The source of this sequence is an adult who received the AZD1222 COVID-19 vaccine. Sequenced here: peripheral blood, sampled 28 days after the second AZD1222 dose. The chain's CDR3 is CASSWEQGAGETQYF. The CDR3 DNA follows: TGTGCCAGCAGCTGGGAACAGGGGGCGGGAGAGACCCAGTACTTC.